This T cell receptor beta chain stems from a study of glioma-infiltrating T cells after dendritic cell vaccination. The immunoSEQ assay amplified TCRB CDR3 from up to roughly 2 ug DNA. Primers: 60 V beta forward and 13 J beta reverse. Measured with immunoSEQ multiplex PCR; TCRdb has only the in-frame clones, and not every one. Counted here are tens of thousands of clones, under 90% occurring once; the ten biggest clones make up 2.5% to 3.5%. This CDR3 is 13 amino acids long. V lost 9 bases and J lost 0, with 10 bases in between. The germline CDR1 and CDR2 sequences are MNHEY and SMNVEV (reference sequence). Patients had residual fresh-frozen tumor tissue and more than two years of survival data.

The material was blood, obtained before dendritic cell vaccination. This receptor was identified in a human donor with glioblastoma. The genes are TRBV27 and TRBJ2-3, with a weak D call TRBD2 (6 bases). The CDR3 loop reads CASSGTSTDTQYF. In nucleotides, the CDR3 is TGTGCCAGTTCGGGGACTAGCACAGATACGCAGTATTTT.